These 14 T cell receptor beta chains were all obtained from the same sample, sequenced in a study of blood T cell repertoires in COVID-19. Sequenced by immunoSEQ multiplex PCR; TCRdb stores in-frame clones only, minus some. The data hold around 200,000 clones, with around 83% observed a single time. The sequenced sample was peripheral blood. These receptors came from an elderly woman with acute or convalescent COVID-19.

The rearrangement joins TRBV5-5 to TRBJ1-4; a possible D gene is TRBD1 (5 bases). The CDR3 extends over 15 amino acids. Per the germline V gene, CDR1 is SGHKS and CDR2 is YYEKEE (reference sequence). V was pared by 0 bases and J by 5 bases, with 11 bases between. The CDR3 reads CASSLAGTQNEKLFF. CDR3 DNA: TGTGCCAGCAGCTTGGCCGGGACTCAAAATGAAAAACTGTTTTTT.

V and J are TRBV4-3 and TRBJ1-2; D is perhaps TRBD1 (6 bases). Germline V gene lookup returns CDR1 LGHNA and CDR2 YSLEER. V was pared by 2 bases and J by 4 bases, with 20 bases between. The CDR3 covers 17 residues. The DNA for the CDR3 is TGCGCCAGCAGCCAAAGATGGGGGGGCAGGGTGGGCTATGGCTACACCTTC. This sequence encodes CASSQRWGGRVGYGYTF.

This sequence joins TRBV6-1 and TRBJ1-6; possibly TRBD1 for D (6 bases). CDR3 length: 13 residues. Looked up from germline, CDR1 is MNHNS and CDR2 is SASEGT. V shed 5 bases and J shed 8 bases, with 10 bases lying between them. This CDR3 is CASSYNRDSPLHF. DNA for the CDR3: TGTGCCAGCAGTTATAACAGGGATTCACCCCTCCACTTT.

The chain combines TRBV4-3 with TRBJ2-6; 8 bases are shared with TRBD2. With V trimmed by 4 bases and J by 10 bases, 12 bases remained unmatched. CDR3 length equals 16 residues. Germline CDR1 and CDR2: LGHNA and YSLEER. CDR3 loop: CASSPGLSGRTNVLTF. The CDR3 coding sequence is TGCGCCAGCAGCCCGGGGCTGAGCGGGAGAACAAACGTCCTGACTTTC.

This clone occurred a few times. The chain has TRBV5-1 and TRBJ2-1, with D perhaps TRBD2 (7 bases). This CDR3 region has 15 residues. Germline V gene sequence: CDR1 SGHRS, CDR2 YFSETQ. Trimming took off 2 bases at V and 6 bases at J, with 15 bases between the two ends. CDR3 nucleotide sequence: TGCGCCAGCAGCTTTGTTGGGGGGGCTCGCAATGAGCAGTTCTTC. Translated: CASSFVGGARNEQFF.

The V gene is TRBV28, the J gene TRBJ1-2; D is unclear. V lost 6 bases and J lost 4, with 15 bases in between. The CDR3 runs 14 residues. CDR1 is MDHEN and CDR2 is SYDVKM in the germline V gene. The CDR3 nucleotides are TGTGCCAGCAGGGAGGGCAGGAAAGGCTATGGCTACACCTTC. It yields the protein CASREGRKGYGYTF.

This chain uses TRBV2 with TRBJ1-1, with a weak D call TRBD1 (5 bases). The CDR3 contains 13 residues. Trimming took 4 bases from V and 8 from J, leaving 14 bases between them. Per germline, CDR1 SNHLY and CDR2 FYNNEI. The CDR3 here is CASSGGGVLEAFF. DNA of the CDR3: TGTGCCAGCAGTGGGGGAGGGGTTTTGGAAGCTTTCTTT.

The chain employs TRBV5-1 and TRBJ1-1; TRBD1 matches 10 bases. Germline loops: CDR1 SGHRS, CDR2 YFSETQ. The V segment lost 4 bases and the J segment 11 bases; nucleotides outside the gene matches: 8. This CDR3 is built from 13 residues. The chain's CDR3 is CASSDGQGDRAFF. As DNA, the CDR3 is TGCGCCAGCAGCGACGGACAGGGGGACCGGGCTTTCTTT.

This chain connects TRBV28 to TRBJ2-3, with TRBD1 matching over 9 bases. The CDR3 extends over 15 amino acids. Germline CDR1 and CDR2: MDHEN and SYDVKM. The J segment lost 4 bases and the V segment lost 2 bases, leaving 4 bases of the junction unmatched. The CDR3 nucleotides read TGTGCCAGCAGTTTAGCTGGACAGGGGTCAGATACGCAGTATTTT. It specifies CASSLAGQGSDTQYF.

The chain is built from TRBV5-1 and TRBJ2-3, with TRBD1 matching 8 bases. Germline V gene data show CDR1 as SGHRS and CDR2 as YFSETQ. V dropped 3 bases and J dropped 1; count of bases not matched to a gene: 7. The CDR3 is made up of 16 amino acids. The CDR3 protein is CASSSWTGTRTDTQYF. CDR3 DNA: TGCGCCAGCAGCTCCTGGACAGGGACACGCACAGATACGCAGTATTTT.

V and J are TRBV29-1 and TRBJ1-5; D is perhaps TRBD1 (5 bases). Deletions cut 7 bases from V and 2 bases from J, with 9 bases between. The CDR3 totals 12 residues. Per the germline V gene, CDR1 is SQVTM and CDR2 is ANQGSEA. CDR3 in amino acids: CSARVGNQPQHF. In DNA, the CDR3 is TGCAGCGCCAGGGTGGGCAATCAGCCCCAGCATTTT. Full variable domain (outside the CDR3, taken from reference TRBV29-1 and TRBJ1-5): SAVISQKPSRDICQRGTSLTIQCQVDSQVTMMFWYRQQPGQSLTLIATANQGSEATYESGFVIDKFPISRPNLTFSTLTVSNMSPEDSSIYLCSARVGNQPQHFGDGTRLSIL.

The chain recombines TRBV7-9 with TRBJ2-7; D not certain. CDR1 SEHNR and CDR2 FQNEAQ come from the germline V gene (reference sequence). This CDR3 has 13 amino acids. Trimming shortened V by 5 bases and J by 2 bases, and 10 bases separated the two germline ends. The CDR3 DNA is TGTGCCAGCAGCGCCCGTCGAGCCTACGAGCAGTACTTC. Protein: CASSARRAYEQYF.

The chain recombines TRBV6-2 or TRBV6-3 with TRBJ2-5; D is possibly TRBD1 (6 bases). Trimming took 1 base from V and 8 from J, leaving 17 bases between them. Per the germline V gene, CDR1 is MNHEY and CDR2 is SVGEGT. This CDR3 has 15 residues. The CDR3 region has the DNA TGTGCCAGCAGTTACTTCCACGGGTCCAGGGGAACCCAGTACTTC. Translating it yields CASSYFHGSRGTQYF.

Concerning this clone: Other DNA sequences in the sample encode the same CDR3. The chain couples TRBV19 to TRBJ1-2, with a weak D call TRBD1 (5 bases). Per the germline V gene, CDR1 is LNHDA and CDR2 is SQIVND (reference sequence). The CDR3 totals 13 residues. V lost 6 bases to trimming and J lost 9 bases, with 17 bases between them. The DNA of the CDR3 is TGTGCCAGTAGCATAAATAGGGGTACGCGCTACACCTTC. Its translation is CASSINRGTRYTF.